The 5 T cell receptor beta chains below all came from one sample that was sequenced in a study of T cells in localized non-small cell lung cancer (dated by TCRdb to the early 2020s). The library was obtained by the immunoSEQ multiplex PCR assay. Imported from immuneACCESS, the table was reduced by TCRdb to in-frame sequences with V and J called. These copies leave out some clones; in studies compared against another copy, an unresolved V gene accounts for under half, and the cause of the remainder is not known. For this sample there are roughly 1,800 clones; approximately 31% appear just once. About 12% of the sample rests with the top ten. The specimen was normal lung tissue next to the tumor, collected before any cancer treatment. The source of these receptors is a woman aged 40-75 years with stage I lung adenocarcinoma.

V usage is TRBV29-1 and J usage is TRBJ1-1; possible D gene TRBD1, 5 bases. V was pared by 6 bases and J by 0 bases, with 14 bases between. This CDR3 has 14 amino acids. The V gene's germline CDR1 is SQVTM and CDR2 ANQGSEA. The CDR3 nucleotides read TGCAGCGTAGTCTTTTGGGACCTGAACACTGAAGCTTTCTTT. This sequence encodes CSVVFWDLNTEAFF. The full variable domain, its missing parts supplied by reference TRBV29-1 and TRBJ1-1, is SAVISQKPSRDICQRGTSLTIQCQVDSQVTMMFWYRQQPGQSLTLIATANQGSEATYESGFVIDKFPISRPNLTFSTLTVSNMSPEDSSIYLCSVVFWDLNTEAFFGQGTRLTVV.

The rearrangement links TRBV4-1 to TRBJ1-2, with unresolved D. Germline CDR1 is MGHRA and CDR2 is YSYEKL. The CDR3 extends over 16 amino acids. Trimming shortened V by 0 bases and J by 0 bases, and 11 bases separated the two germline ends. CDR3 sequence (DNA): TGCGCCAGCAGCCAAGATTTCAGAGAATCTAACTATGGCTACACCTTC. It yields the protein CASSQDFRESNYGYTF.

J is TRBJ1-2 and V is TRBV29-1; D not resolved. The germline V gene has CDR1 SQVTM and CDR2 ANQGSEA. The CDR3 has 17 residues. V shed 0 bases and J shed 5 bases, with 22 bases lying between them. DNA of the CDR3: TGCAGCGTTGAAGACCGCCGCGCACCAATCTTGGATTATGGCTACACCTTC. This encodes CSVEDRRAPILDYGYTF.

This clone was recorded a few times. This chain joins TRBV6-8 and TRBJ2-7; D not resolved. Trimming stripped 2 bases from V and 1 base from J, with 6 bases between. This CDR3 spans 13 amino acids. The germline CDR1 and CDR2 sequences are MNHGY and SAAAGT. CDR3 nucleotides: TGTGCCAGCAGTTACGATGGGTCCTACGAGCAGTACTTC. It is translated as CASSYDGSYEQYF.

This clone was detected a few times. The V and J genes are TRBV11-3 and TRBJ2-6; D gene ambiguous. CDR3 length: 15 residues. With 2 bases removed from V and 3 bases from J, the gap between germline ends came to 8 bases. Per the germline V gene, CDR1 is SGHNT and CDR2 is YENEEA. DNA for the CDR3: TGTGCCAGCAGCTTAATCTACGGTGGGGCCAACGTCCTGACTTTC. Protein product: CASSLIYGGANVLTF.